The 2 T cell receptor beta chains presented below share a single source sample, sequenced in a study of cytomegalovirus exposure and HLA in healthy donors. Primers included in the PCR were 60 Vbeta and 13 Jbeta primers. Measured with immunoSEQ multiplex PCR; TCRdb has only the in-frame clones, and not every one. There are fewer than 70,000 clones in the sample; roughly 80% occur only once, and roughly 3.9% lies in the top ten. What was sequenced was PBMCs. The receptors originated from a woman aged 40 to 50 in good health and CMV-seronegative.

This clone was counted a single time. This chain links TRBV9 with TRBJ2-2, with TRBD2 matching over 12 bases. Trimming cost V 0 bases and J 6 bases; bases outside gene matches: 6. This CDR3 contains 17 residues. CDR1 and CDR2 from the germline V gene are SGDLS and YYNGEE. CDR3 sequence (DNA): TGTGCCAGCAGCGTAGCCCCTAGCGGGAGGGCCTCCGGGGAGCTGTTTTTT. It encodes CASSVAPSGRASGELFF.

The chain employs TRBV6-1 and TRBJ2-6; D may be TRBD2 (6 bases). Trimming stripped 4 bases from V and 1 base from J, with 8 bases between. Germline values: CDR1 MNHNS, CDR2 SASEGT. This CDR3 contains 15 residues. The CDR3 DNA is TGTGCCAGCAGTGTGGGAGGATCTGGGGCCAACGTCCTGACTTTC. This sequence encodes CASSVGGSGANVLTF.